These 14 T cell receptor beta chains originate from one sample sequenced in a study of shared clonotypes between healthy human individuals. Data came from immunoSEQ multiplex PCR; TCRdb stores just in-frame clones and leaves some out. The sample lists millions of clones; around 90% were seen once. Material: naive CD4+ T cells sorted from blood. Stated subset: CD45RA+ positively selected. All receptors come from a man between 18 and 35 years old in good health.

The chain couples TRBV2 to TRBJ1-4, with D possibly matching TRBD1 (5 bases). The V end lost 8 bases, the J end lost 8 bases, and 18 bases lay between the germline ends. The CDR3 has 14 amino acids. Germline-derived CDR1 and CDR2 are SNHLY and FYNNEI. DNA of the CDR3: TGTGCCAGCGCCCAAGAGGGGCTAAGCGAAAAACTGTTTTTT. Translated: CASAQEGLSEKLFF.

The genes are TRBV14 and TRBJ2-5; D might be TRBD1 (5 bases). The V gene's germline CDR1 is SGHDN and CDR2 FVKESK. The CDR3 has 14 amino acids. With 1 base removed from V and 5 bases from J, the gap between germline ends came to 11 bases. This CDR3 reads CASSQVGVVETQYF. Written as DNA, the CDR3 is TGTGCCAGCAGCCAAGTAGGGGTGGTCGAGACCCAGTACTTC.

The V call is TRBV28, the J call TRBJ1-5; 7 bases map to TRBD1. Germline V CDR1 and CDR2: MDHEN, SYDVKM. Unmatched junction bases numbered 10, after V lost 6 bases and J lost 2 bases. The CDR3 is 16 residues long. CDR3 DNA sequence: TGTGCCAGCAGCCAAGTAGGGGGCGGAGGCAATCAGCCCCAGCATTTT. Protein sequence: CASSQVGGGGNQPQHF.

This chain connects TRBV11-2 to TRBJ1-1; D perhaps matches TRBD1 (5 bases). Germline V gene sequence: CDR1 SGHAT, CDR2 FQNNGV. This CDR3 has 15 residues. V dropped 1 base and J dropped 5 bases, with 14 bases sitting between them. The CDR3 region is CASSLVGHLGTEAFF. As DNA, the CDR3 is TGTGCCAGCAGCTTAGTGGGGCATTTGGGGACTGAAGCTTTCTTT. Combining the CDR3 with reference TRBV11-2 and TRBJ1-1 gives the whole variable domain EAGVAQSPRYKIIEKRQSVAFWCNPISGHATLYWYQQILGQGPKLLIQFQNNGVVDDSQLPKDRFSAERLKGVDSTLKIQPAKLEDSAVYLCASSLVGHLGTEAFFGQGTRLTVV.

The rearrangement links TRBV7-9 to TRBJ2-3, with 7 nucleotides matching TRBD2. The CDR3 is 14 residues long. Germline V lookup: CDR1 SEHNR, CDR2 FQNEAQ (reference sequence). V gave up 5 bases and J gave up 2 bases; unmatched junction bases: 4. CDR3 sequence (DNA): TGTGCCAGCAGCCGAAGCGGGAACACAGATACGCAGTATTTT. It is translated as CASSRSGNTDTQYF.

The chain links TRBV18 to TRBJ2-5; 11 nucleotides line up with TRBD2. Germline-derived CDR1 and CDR2 are KGHSH and LQKENI. J lost 5 bases, V lost 4 bases, and 6 bases had no gene match. This CDR3 is 15 amino acids long. CDR3 amino acids: CASSRTSGSTETQYF. DNA for the CDR3: TGTGCCAGCTCACGCACTAGCGGGAGTACCGAGACCCAGTACTTC.

This chain joins TRBV6-5 and TRBJ2-3; D is perhaps TRBD2 (7 bases). V was cut by 11 bases and J by 2 bases, with 14 bases left in between. The CDR3 consists of 13 residues. Per the germline V gene, CDR1 is MNHEY and CDR2 is SVGAGI. The CDR3 DNA is TGTGCCGCGGGGAGGGGGTCCACAGATACGCAGTATTTT. It translates to CAAGRGSTDTQYF.

The J gene is TRBJ2-6, the V gene TRBV21-1. TRBV21-1 is termed a pseudogene. The CDR3 totals 11 residues. As DNA, the CDR3 is TGTGCCAGCATCGCCTCTAACGTCCTGACTTTC. Protein sequence: CASIASNVLTF.

The gene calls are TRBV2 and TRBJ2-6; tentatively, D is TRBD2 (6 bases). This CDR3 comprises 14 residues. V shed 6 bases and J shed 0 bases, with 6 bases lying between them. CDR1 is SNHLY, CDR2 FYNNEI, per germline. The CDR3 DNA sequence: TGTGCCAGCAGCGGGAGCTCTGGGGCCAACGTCCTGACTTTC. Translated: CASSGSSGANVLTF. Drawing the rest from reference TRBV2 and TRBJ2-6, the complete variable domain is EPEVTQTPSHQVTQMGQEVILRCVPISNHLYFYWYRQILGQKVEFLVSFYNNEISEKSEIFDDQFSVERPDGSNFTLKIRSTKLEDSAMYFCASSGSSGANVLTFGAGSRLTVL.

The CDR3 sequence: CASTQTGDRKETQYF. The CDR3 DNA reads TGTGCCAGCACTCAGACGGGGGACAGAAAAGAGACCCAGTACTTC. The chain links TRBV9 to TRBJ2-5; a possible D gene is TRBD1 (7 bases). V was clipped by 6 bases and J by 3 bases, with 18 bases between them. CDR1 and CDR2 from the germline V gene are SGDLS and YYNGEE. The CDR3 is made up of 15 amino acids.

This chain uses TRBV19 with TRBJ1-5; 9 positions match TRBD1. Per germline, CDR1 LNHDA and CDR2 SQIVND (reference sequence). Trimming cost V 3 bases and J 4 bases; bases outside gene matches: 7. The CDR3 is 16 amino acids. The CDR3 loop is CASSMPRTGVNQPQHF. The CDR3 bases are TGTGCCAGTAGTATGCCGCGGACAGGGGTGAATCAGCCCCAGCATTTT. The whole variable domain, remainder taken from reference TRBV19 and TRBJ1-5, is DGGITQSPKYLFRKEGQNVTLSCEQNLNHDAMYWYRQDPGQGLRLIYYSQIVNDFQKGDIAEGYSVSREKKESFPLTVTSAQKNPTAFYLCASSMPRTGVNQPQHFGDGTRLSIL.

The chain couples TRBV25-1 to TRBJ2-3; weak D call: TRBD1 (6 bases). The V and J ends lost 5 bases and 6 bases respectively, with 9 bases between them. The length of the CDR3 is 12 residues. Germline V CDR1 and CDR2: MGHDK, SYGVNS. CDR3 nucleotide sequence: TGTGCCAGCAGTCCCCAGGGGGATACGCAGTATTTT. This sequence encodes CASSPQGDTQYF.

The V call is TRBV4-3, the J call TRBJ2-3, with 9 bases matching TRBD2. CDR1 and CDR2 from the germline V gene are LGHNA and YSLEER. This CDR3 has 19 residues. The ends lost 0 bases at V and 3 bases at J; junction bases unmatched: 13. This CDR3 reads CASSQDMAGGPMGTDTQYF. Here the CDR3 DNA reads TGCGCCAGCAGCCAAGATATGGCGGGAGGGCCGATGGGGACAGATACGCAGTATTTT.

This sequence joins TRBV7-3 and TRBJ1-4; D might be TRBD1 (6 bases). The germline V gene has CDR1 SGHTA and CDR2 FQGTGA. V was pared by 5 bases and J by 1 base, with 14 bases between. This CDR3 comprises 16 residues. The DNA for the CDR3 is TGTGCCAGCAGCACAGGGCCTTCGTTAACTAATGAAAAACTGTTTTTT. Translating it yields CASSTGPSLTNEKLFF.